This T cell receptor beta chain was found in a study of circulating and synovial CD4+ cells in juvenile arthritis. Assay: immunoSEQ multiplex PCR; the TCRdb copy retains only in-frame clones and omits some. This sample has fewer than 35,000 clones, with just under 97% found just once. Study observations and caveats: These repertoires were less diverse than bulk blood CD4 repertoires. CPL versus bulk CD4 samples: T cell genome counts differed by at least an order of magnitude.

V lost 2 bases, J lost 3 bases, and 8 bases lay in between. The CDR3 totals 15 residues. Germline CDR1 reads MNHEY; CDR2 reads SVGAGI. A note on this clone: Its antigen is currently unknown. This sample includes further DNA sequences coding for the same CDR3.

This sequence originates from a human donor with juvenile idiopathic arthritis. Material: CD4+ T cells from blood. The chain carries TRBV6-5 and TRBJ1-6; maybe TRBD1 (5 bases). The CDR3 DNA reads as TGTGCCAGCAGTTACCGACAGCACTATAATTCACCCCTCCACTTT. As protein: CASSYRQHYNSPLHF.